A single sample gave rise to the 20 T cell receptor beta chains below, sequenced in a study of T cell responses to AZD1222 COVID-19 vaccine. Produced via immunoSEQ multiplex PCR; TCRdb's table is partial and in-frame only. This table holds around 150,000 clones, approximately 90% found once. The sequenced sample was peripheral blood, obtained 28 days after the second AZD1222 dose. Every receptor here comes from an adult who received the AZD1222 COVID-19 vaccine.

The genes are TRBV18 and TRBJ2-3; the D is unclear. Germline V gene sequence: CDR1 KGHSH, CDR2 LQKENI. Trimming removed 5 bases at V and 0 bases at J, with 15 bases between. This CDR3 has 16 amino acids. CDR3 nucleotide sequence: TGTGCCAGCTCAGCTCGGGCCCTTCTTAGCACAGATACGCAGTATTTT. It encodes CASSARALLSTDTQYF.

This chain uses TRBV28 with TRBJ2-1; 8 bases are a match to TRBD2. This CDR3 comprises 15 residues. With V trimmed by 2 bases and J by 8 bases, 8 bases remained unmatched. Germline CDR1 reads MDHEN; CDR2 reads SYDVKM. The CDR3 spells CASSLAGLVFHEQFF. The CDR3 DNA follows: TGTGCCAGCAGTTTAGCGGGACTAGTTTTCCATGAGCAGTTCTTC.

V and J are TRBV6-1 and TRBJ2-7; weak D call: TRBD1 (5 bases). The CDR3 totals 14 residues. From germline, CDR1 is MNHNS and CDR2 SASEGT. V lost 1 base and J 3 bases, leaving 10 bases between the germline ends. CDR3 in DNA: TGTGCCAGCAGTGAAGGCAGGGCAAGCTACGAGCAGTACTTC. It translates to CASSEGRASYEQYF.

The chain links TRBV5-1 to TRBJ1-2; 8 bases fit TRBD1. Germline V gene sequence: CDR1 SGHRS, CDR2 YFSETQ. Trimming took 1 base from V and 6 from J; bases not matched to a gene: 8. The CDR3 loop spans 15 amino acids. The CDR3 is CASSLNTGGNNGYTF. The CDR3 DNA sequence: TGCGCCAGCAGCTTGAATACAGGGGGGAATAATGGCTACACCTTC.

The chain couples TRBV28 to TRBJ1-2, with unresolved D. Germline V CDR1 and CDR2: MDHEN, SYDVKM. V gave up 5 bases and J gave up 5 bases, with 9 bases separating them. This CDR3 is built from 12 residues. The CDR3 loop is CASSRPVYGYTF. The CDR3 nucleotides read TGTGCCAGCAGTCGGCCCGTTTATGGCTACACCTTC.

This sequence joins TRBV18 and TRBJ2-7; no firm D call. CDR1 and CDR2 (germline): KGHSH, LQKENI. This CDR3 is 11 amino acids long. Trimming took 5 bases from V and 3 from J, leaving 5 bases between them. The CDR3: CASSSDYEQYF. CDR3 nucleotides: TGTGCCAGCTCAAGCGACTACGAGCAGTACTTC.

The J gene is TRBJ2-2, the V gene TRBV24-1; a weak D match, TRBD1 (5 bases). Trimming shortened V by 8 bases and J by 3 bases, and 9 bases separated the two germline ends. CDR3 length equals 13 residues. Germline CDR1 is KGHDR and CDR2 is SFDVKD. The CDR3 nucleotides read TGTGCCACCAAGGACATATACACCGGGGAGCTGTTTTTT. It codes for CATKDIYTGELFF.

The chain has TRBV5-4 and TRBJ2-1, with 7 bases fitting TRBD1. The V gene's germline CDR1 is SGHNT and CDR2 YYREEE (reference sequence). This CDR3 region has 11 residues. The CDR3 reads CTPGQNNEQFF. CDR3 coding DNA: TGTACACCGGGACAGAACAATGAGCAGTTCTTC. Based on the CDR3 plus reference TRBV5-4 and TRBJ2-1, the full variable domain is ETGVTQSPTHLIKTRGQQVTLRCSSQSGHNTVSWYQQALGQGPQFIFQYYREEENGRGNFPPRFSGLQFPNYSSELNVNALELDDSALYLCTPGQNNEQFFGPGTRLTVL.

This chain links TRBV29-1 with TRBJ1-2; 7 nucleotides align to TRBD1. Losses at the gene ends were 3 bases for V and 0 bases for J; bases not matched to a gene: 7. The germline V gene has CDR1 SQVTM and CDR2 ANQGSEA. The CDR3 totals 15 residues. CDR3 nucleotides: TGCAGCGTTGACCGAGCGGGACAGTCTAACTATGGCTACACCTTC. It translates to CSVDRAGQSNYGYTF. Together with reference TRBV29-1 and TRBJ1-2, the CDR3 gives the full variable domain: SAVISQKPSRDICQRGTSLTIQCQVDSQVTMMFWYRQQPGQSLTLIATANQGSEATYESGFVIDKFPISRPNLTFSTLTVSNMSPEDSSIYLCSVDRAGQSNYGYTFGSGTRLTVV.

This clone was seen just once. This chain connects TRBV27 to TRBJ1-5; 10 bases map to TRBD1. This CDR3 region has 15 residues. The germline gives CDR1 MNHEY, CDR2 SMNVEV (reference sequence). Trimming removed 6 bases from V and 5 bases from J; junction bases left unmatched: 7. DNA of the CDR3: TGTGCCAGCAGCCGGACAGGGGGTGGTTATCAGCCCCAGCATTTT. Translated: CASSRTGGGYQPQHF.

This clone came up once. The DNA for the CDR3 is TGTGCCAGTAGTATCTTGGGACAAGGGAATTCACCCCTCCACTTT. This translates into CASSILGQGNSPLHF. The V gene is TRBV19, the J gene TRBJ1-6; possible D gene TRBD1, 6 bases. The V gene's germline CDR1 is LNHDA and CDR2 SQIVND (reference sequence). Trimming cost V 3 bases and J 7 bases, with 13 bases left between them. The CDR3 spans 15 residues.

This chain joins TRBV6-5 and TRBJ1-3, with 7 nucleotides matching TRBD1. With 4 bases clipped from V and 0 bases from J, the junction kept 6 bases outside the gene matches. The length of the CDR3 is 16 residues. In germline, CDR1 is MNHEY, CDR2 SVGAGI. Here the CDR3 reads CASSSQGPSSGNTIYF. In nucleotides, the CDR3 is TGTGCCAGCAGTTCACAGGGGCCCAGCTCTGGAAACACCATATATTTT.

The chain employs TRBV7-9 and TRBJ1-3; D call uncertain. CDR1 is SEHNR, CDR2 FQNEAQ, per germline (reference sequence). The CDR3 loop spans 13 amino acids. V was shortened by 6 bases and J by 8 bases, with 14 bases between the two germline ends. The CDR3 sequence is CASSPDPGHTIYF. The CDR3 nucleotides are TGTGCCAGCAGTCCGGATCCCGGGCACACCATATATTTT. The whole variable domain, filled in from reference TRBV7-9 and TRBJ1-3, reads DTGVSQNPRHKITKRGQNVTFRCDPISEHNRLYWYRQTLGQGPEFLTYFQNEAQLEKSRLLSDRFSAERPKGSFSTLEIQRTEQGDSAMYLCASSPDPGHTIYFGEGSWLTVV.

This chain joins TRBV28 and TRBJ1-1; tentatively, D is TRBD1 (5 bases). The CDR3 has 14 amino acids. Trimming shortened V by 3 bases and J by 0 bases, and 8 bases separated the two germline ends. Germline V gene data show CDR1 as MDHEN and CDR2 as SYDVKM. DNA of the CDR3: TGTGCCAGCAGTTTCCAGGGATTGAACACTGAAGCTTTCTTT. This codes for CASSFQGLNTEAFF.

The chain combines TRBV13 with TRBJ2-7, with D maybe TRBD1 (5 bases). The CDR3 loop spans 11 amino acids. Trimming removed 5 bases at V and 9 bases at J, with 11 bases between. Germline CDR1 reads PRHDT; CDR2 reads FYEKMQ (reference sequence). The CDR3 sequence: CASSRGLGQYF. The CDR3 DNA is TGTGCCAGCAGCAGGGGCCTCGGGCAGTACTTC.

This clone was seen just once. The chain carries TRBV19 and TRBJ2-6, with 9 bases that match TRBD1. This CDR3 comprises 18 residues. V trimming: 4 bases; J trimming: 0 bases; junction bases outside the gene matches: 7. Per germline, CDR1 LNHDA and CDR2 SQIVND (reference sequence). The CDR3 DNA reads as TGTGCCAGTAGTAGCCGGGGACAGGGCTACTCTGGGGCCAACGTCCTGACTTTC. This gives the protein CASSSRGQGYSGANVLTF.

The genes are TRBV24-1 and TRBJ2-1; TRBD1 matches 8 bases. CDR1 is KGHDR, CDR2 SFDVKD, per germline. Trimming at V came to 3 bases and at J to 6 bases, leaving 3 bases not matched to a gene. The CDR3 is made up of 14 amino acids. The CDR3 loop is CATSDHGQGNEQFF. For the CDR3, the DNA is TGTGCCACCAGTGATCACGGACAGGGCAATGAGCAGTTCTTC.

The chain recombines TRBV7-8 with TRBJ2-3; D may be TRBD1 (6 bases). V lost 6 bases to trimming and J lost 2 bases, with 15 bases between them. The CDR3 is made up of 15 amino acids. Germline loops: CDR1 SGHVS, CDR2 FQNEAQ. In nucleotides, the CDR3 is TGTGCCAGCAGGTCAAACCCAGGGGCCACAGATACGCAGTATTTT. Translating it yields CASRSNPGATDTQYF.

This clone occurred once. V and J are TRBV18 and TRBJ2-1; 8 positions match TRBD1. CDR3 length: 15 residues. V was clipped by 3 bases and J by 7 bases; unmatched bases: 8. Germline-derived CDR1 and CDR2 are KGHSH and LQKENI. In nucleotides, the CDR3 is TGTGCCAGCTCACCCGGGACAGGTCGCGAAAATGAGCAGTTCTTC. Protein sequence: CASSPGTGRENEQFF. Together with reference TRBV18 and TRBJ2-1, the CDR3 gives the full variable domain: NAGVMQNPRHLVRRRGQEARLRCSPMKGHSHVYWYRQLPEEGLKFMVYLQKENIIDESGMPKERFSAEFPKEGPSILRIQQVVRGDSAAYFCASSPGTGRENEQFFGPGTRLTVL.

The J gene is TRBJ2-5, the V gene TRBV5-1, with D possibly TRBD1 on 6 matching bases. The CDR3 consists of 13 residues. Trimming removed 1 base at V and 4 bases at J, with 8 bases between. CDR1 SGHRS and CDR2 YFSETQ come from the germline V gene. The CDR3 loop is CASSLTGLETQYF. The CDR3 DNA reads TGCGCCAGCAGCTTGACAGGGTTAGAGACCCAGTACTTC.